The 3 T cell receptor beta chains reported below all come from one sample, sequenced in a study of blood T cell repertoires in COVID-19. Clones were read by immunoSEQ multiplex PCR, and TCRdb kept only the in-frame ones, dropping some. Counted here are approximately 200,000 clones, less than 90% occurring once; the ten biggest clones make up around 2.2%. The sample taken for sequencing was peripheral blood. The receptors derive from a woman in her fifties or sixties with acute or convalescent COVID-19.

The chain employs TRBV11-2 and TRBJ2-1, with a possible D match to TRBD2 (5 bases). The length of the CDR3 is 12 residues. From germline, CDR1 is SGHAT and CDR2 FQNNGV. V was clipped by 4 bases and J by 7 bases, with 8 bases between them. The CDR3 nucleotides read TGTGCCAGCAGCTCCGGGGTTAATGAGCAGTTCTTC. Translated: CASSSGVNEQFF. Together with reference TRBV11-2 and TRBJ2-1, the CDR3 gives the full variable domain: EAGVAQSPRYKIIEKRQSVAFWCNPISGHATLYWYQQILGQGPKLLIQFQNNGVVDDSQLPKDRFSAERLKGVDSTLKIQPAKLEDSAVYLCASSSGVNEQFFGPGTRLTVL.

The genes are TRBV6-2 or TRBV6-3 and TRBJ2-2; TRBD1 matches 8 bases. This CDR3 has 15 amino acids. Germline assignment: CDR1 MNHEY and CDR2 SVGEGT. J lost 5 bases, V lost 0 bases, and 2 bases had no gene match. The CDR3, as DNA: TGTGCCAGCAGTTACTCACAGGGGGAAACCGGGGAGCTGTTTTTT. This translates into CASSYSQGETGELFF.

This clone turned up a few times. This rearrangement joins TRBV10-3 to TRBJ1-1, with no clear D. This CDR3 region has 16 residues. V lost 4 bases and J 0 bases, leaving 15 bases between the germline ends. Germline V lookup: CDR1 ENHRY, CDR2 SYGVKD. CDR3 bases: TGTGCCATCAGTGCCCGCCCGGAGACGGTGAACACTGAAGCTTTCTTT. Translation gives CAISARPETVNTEAFF.